This T cell receptor beta chain emerged from a study of blood T cell repertoires in COVID-19. Assay used: immunoSEQ multiplex PCR; TCRdb lists only in-frame clones, some missing. Among about 260,000 clones listed, about 91% were seen once. CDR3 length: 15 residues. The junction had 10 bases not matched to a gene; V was cut back by 7 bases and J by 5 bases. Germline CDR1 is MNHEY and CDR2 is SMNVEV (reference sequence). The TCR comes from a person aged 18 to 29 with COVID-19, enrolled during active disease. The rearrangement joins TRBV27 to TRBJ2-2, with TRBD2 matching 7 bases. The sequencing sample was made of peripheral blood. CDR3 amino acids: CASNSKVGGTGELFF. The CDR3 DNA reads TGTGCCAGCAATTCTAAGGTCGGGGGGACCGGGGAGCTGTTTTTT.